This T cell receptor (beta chain) was sequenced during a study of T cell responses to AZD1222 COVID-19 vaccine. Study-level points and caveats: Reportedly, nearly half the spike-specific TCRs target unmutated variant regions. The peak T cell response came first, and repertoires were sampled only after it. Baseline seropositivity characterized only six AZD1222 recipients. Donors were largely white British and mainly female; clonal diversity was possibly underestimated.

Using immunoSEQ multiplex PCR, the repertoire was profiled, and TCRdb retains in-frame clones only, with some absent. Among some 91,000 clones, 75% to 90% were seen once, and the ten largest hold 2% to 2.5%. As to this clone: Its antigen remains unidentified.

With 0 bases removed from V and 3 bases from J, the gap between germline ends came to 18 bases. The germline V gene encodes CDR1 MNHEY and CDR2 SMNVEV (reference sequence). The CDR3 is 17 residues long. The gene calls are TRBV27 and TRBJ2-7; possibly TRBD2 for D (5 bases). Material: peripheral blood, obtained on day 0 of AZD1222 vaccination. This sequence was found in an adult in good health. This CDR3 reads CASSLSSGLKPGYEQYF. As DNA, the CDR3 is TGTGCCAGCAGTTTATCTTCGGGATTAAAACCGGGCTACGAGCAGTACTTC.